The 17 T cell receptor beta chains in this list originate from one sample, sequenced in a study of blood T cell repertoires in COVID-19. Profiled with immunoSEQ multiplex PCR; TCRdb holds only in-frame clones, not every one. The sample has roughly 34,000 clones, around 80% seen once. Material for sequencing was peripheral blood. These receptors were collected from a man aged 80 or over with acute or convalescent COVID-19.

The V call is TRBV10-2, the J call TRBJ2-7; D not resolved. V was clipped by 4 bases and J by 3 bases, with 4 bases between them. The germline V gene has CDR1 WSHSY and CDR2 SAAADI. The CDR3 totals 11 residues. This CDR3 reads CASSAIYEQYF. The CDR3 nucleotides are TGCGCCAGCAGTGCAATCTACGAGCAGTACTTC.

The chain uses TRBV3-1 (or the pseudogene TRBV3-2) and TRBJ2-1; the match to TRBD2 covers 10 bases. The CDR3 spans 19 residues. Germline V lookup: CDR1 LGHDT, CDR2 YNNKEL (reference sequence). Trimming took 0 bases from V and 2 from J; bases not matched to a gene: 10. This CDR3 reads CASSQDSGRPSTPYNEQFF. CDR3 in DNA: TGTGCCAGCAGCCAAGATAGCGGGAGGCCCAGCACCCCCTACAATGAGCAGTTCTTC.

This clone came up once. The rearrangement links TRBV7-2 to TRBJ1-2; 7 bases map to TRBD1. Germline assignment: CDR1 SGHTA and CDR2 FQGNSA. The CDR3 is 14 amino acids. V dropped 5 bases and J dropped 5; count of bases not matched to a gene: 8. CDR3 in amino acids: CASSQTGTAYGYTF. In DNA, the CDR3 is TGTGCCAGCAGCCAAACCGGGACAGCTTATGGCTACACCTTC.

The J gene is TRBJ1-2, the V gene TRBV7-3, with TRBD1 matching over 7 bases. Germline trimming cut 4 bases from V and 4 bases from J; bases unmatched to any gene: 3. The CDR3 is made up of 13 amino acids. The V gene's germline CDR1 is SGHTA and CDR2 FQGTGA. The CDR3 is CASSSAGGYGYTF. In nucleotides, the CDR3 is TGTGCCAGCAGCTCGGCAGGGGGCTATGGCTACACCTTC.

The J gene is TRBJ1-6, the V gene TRBV6-6; 10 bases are shared with TRBD1. Germline V gene sequence: CDR1 MNHNY, CDR2 SVGAGI (reference sequence). V lost 6 bases to trimming and J lost 9 bases; unmatched junction nucleotides: 5. The length of the CDR3 is 14 residues. CDR3 region: CASSLTGGSSPLHF. As DNA, the CDR3 is TGTGCCAGCAGCTTGACAGGGGGCAGTTCACCCCTCCACTTT.

The rearrangement joins TRBV6-5 to TRBJ1-2; D not certain. The V and J ends lost 7 bases and 2 bases respectively, with 5 bases between them. The CDR3 is 11 residues long. Germline V lookup: CDR1 MNHEY, CDR2 SVGAGI. The CDR3: CASMRNYGYTF. The DNA of the CDR3 is TGTGCCAGCATGAGGAACTATGGCTACACCTTC.

As for this clone: A much larger clone is a single base away; this may be a read error. This sample includes further DNA sequences coding for the same CDR3. The chain combines TRBV28 with TRBJ2-7; no definite D call. V shed 6 bases and J shed 0 bases, with 3 bases lying between them. CDR1 and CDR2 (germline): MDHEN, SYDVKM. This CDR3 comprises 11 residues. CDR3 region: CASSHSYEQYF. Here the CDR3 DNA reads TGTGCCAGCAGCCACTCCTACGAGCAGTACTTC.

The chain combines TRBV2 with TRBJ2-3; tentatively, D is TRBD2 (7 bases). V gave up 5 bases and J gave up 7 bases, with 22 bases separating them. CDR1 is SNHLY, CDR2 FYNNEI, per germline. CDR3 length equals 16 residues. This CDR3 reads CASSLIGGAVRNTQYF. The CDR3 coding sequence is TGTGCCAGCAGTCTGATAGGGGGGGCCGTCAGAAATACGCAGTATTTT. Full variable domain (outside the CDR3, taken from reference TRBV2 and TRBJ2-3): EPEVTQTPSHQVTQMGQEVILRCVPISNHLYFYWYRQILGQKVEFLVSFYNNEISEKSEIFDDQFSVERPDGSNFTLKIRSTKLEDSAMYFCASSLIGGAVRNTQYFGPGTRLTVL.

This clone has more than one count but fewer than ten. Here the CDR3 DNA reads TGTGCCAGCAGTCAAAGTAGCGGGTCTTCCTACGAGCAGTACTTC. It is translated as CASSQSSGSSYEQYF. The chain couples TRBV11-3 to TRBJ2-7, with TRBD2 matching over 7 bases. J was trimmed by 1 base and V by 6 bases; bases with no gene match: 9. CDR3 length: 15 amino acids. The germline gives CDR1 SGHNT, CDR2 YENEEA.

The chain links TRBV7-3 to TRBJ2-5; D may be TRBD1 (6 bases). Germline V lookup: CDR1 SGHTA, CDR2 FQGTGA. The CDR3 is made up of 13 amino acids. Trimming cost V 1 base and J 3 bases, with 6 bases left between them. The CDR3 region is CASSLKGEETQYF. As DNA, the CDR3 is TGTGCCAGCAGCTTAAAGGGGGAAGAGACCCAGTACTTC.

This clone appeared a few times. This chain joins TRBV6-5 and TRBJ1-6; D gene unclear. Germline values: CDR1 MNHEY, CDR2 SVGAGI. The CDR3 loop spans 16 amino acids. Trimming took off 0 bases at V and 6 bases at J, with 12 bases between the two ends. CDR3 sequence: CASSYSSGAGNSPLHF. The CDR3 nucleotides read TGTGCCAGCAGTTACTCGTCGGGCGCGGGTAATTCACCCCTCCACTTT.

CDR3 in amino acids: CASSRDSSYEQYF. The CDR3 region has the DNA TGTGCCAGCAGCCGGGACTCGTCCTACGAGCAGTACTTC. The genes are TRBV13 and TRBJ2-7; D perhaps matches TRBD2 (6 bases). Deletions cut 5 bases from V and 1 base from J, with 9 bases between. From germline, CDR1 is PRHDT and CDR2 FYEKMQ (reference sequence). This CDR3 is built from 13 residues.

This clone was recorded once. The chain has TRBV4-1 and TRBJ2-5; tentatively, D is TRBD2 (6 bases). The CDR3 has 14 residues. Trimming removed 6 bases from V and 1 base from J, with 12 bases in between. Germline V gene sequence: CDR1 MGHRA, CDR2 YSYEKL. CDR3 protein: CASSPGLRQETQYF. The CDR3 region has the DNA TGCGCCAGCAGTCCGGGACTTCGCCAAGAGACCCAGTACTTC.

DNA for the CDR3: TGTGCCATCAGTGAGTTGGGGACAGGATCAGAAAAACTGTTTTTT. It specifies CAISELGTGSEKLFF. J is TRBJ1-4 and V is TRBV10-3; 8 nucleotides agree with TRBD1. This CDR3 comprises 15 residues. The germline V gene has CDR1 ENHRY and CDR2 SYGVKD. The V segment lost 1 base and the J segment 8 bases; nucleotides outside the gene matches: 6.

The chain uses TRBV4-3 and TRBJ2-2, with TRBD1 as a possible D gene (6 bases). The CDR3 length is 16 residues. Germline V CDR1 and CDR2: LGHNA, YSLEER. The V and J ends lost 4 bases and 3 bases respectively, with 15 bases between them. CDR3 sequence: CASSRSETGYTGELFF. CDR3 in DNA: TGCGCCAGCAGCCGCTCCGAGACAGGATACACCGGGGAGCTGTTTTTT.

This clone was recorded a few times. The chain joins TRBV6-1 to TRBJ2-1, with 8 bases that match TRBD1. The germline CDR1 and CDR2 sequences are MNHNS and SASEGT. The V segment lost 5 bases and the J segment 4 bases; nucleotides outside the gene matches: 4. The CDR3 extends over 14 amino acids. The CDR3 nucleotides read TGTGCCAGCAGTAGGACAGGGCAGTACAATGAGCAGTTCTTC. Its protein product is CASSRTGQYNEQFF.

The J gene is TRBJ2-5, the V gene TRBV2, with 7 positions matching TRBD1. The ends lost 6 bases at V and 5 bases at J; junction bases unmatched: 9. Germline V CDR1 and CDR2: SNHLY, FYNNEI. The CDR3 is made up of 14 amino acids. CDR3 sequence (DNA): TGTGCCAGCAGGCCAGCAGGGGGACATGAGACCCAGTACTTC. Translated: CASRPAGGHETQYF. The entire variable domain, with the rest obtained from reference TRBV2 and TRBJ2-5, is as follows: EPEVTQTPSHQVTQMGQEVILRCVPISNHLYFYWYRQILGQKVEFLVSFYNNEISEKSEIFDDQFSVERPDGSNFTLKIRSTKLEDSAMYFCASRPAGGHETQYFGPGTRLLVL.